This T cell receptor (beta chain) is drawn from a study of blood T cell repertoires in COVID-19. Clones were read by immunoSEQ multiplex PCR, and TCRdb kept only the in-frame ones, dropping some. The data hold roughly 290,000 clones, with about nine tenths observed a single time. The germline V gene has CDR1 SGHVS and CDR2 FQNEAQ. Trimming removed 4 bases from V and 5 bases from J, with 12 bases in between. The CDR3 totals 14 residues. This clone was observed at least ten times. The source of this sequence is a woman between 40 and 50 years old who had recovered from COVID-19. This rearrangement joins TRBV7-8 to TRBJ1-5; TRBD1 is a possible D gene (6 bases). The sample was PBMCs or T cells enriched from blood (not recorded which). DNA for the CDR3: TGTGCCAGCAGCTCCCAGGGGACGGATCAGCCCCAGCATTTT. This sequence encodes CASSSQGTDQPQHF.